This T cell receptor (beta chain) was obtained from a study of blood T cell repertoires in COVID-19. Germline V CDR1 and CDR2: MNHNS, SASEGT. The CDR3 length is 14 residues. V dropped 3 bases and J dropped 4; count of bases not matched to a gene: 4. TCRdb keeps only in-frame clones here, not all; method: immunoSEQ multiplex PCR. The sample contains about 160,000 clones, under 85% of which appear only once. The chain couples TRBV6-1 to TRBJ2-3; 7 bases align to TRBD2. Sequencing was done on a sample of peripheral blood. This sequence originates from a man at least 80 years old with COVID-19, enrolled during active disease. CDR3 loop: CASSEGGVADTQYF. DNA of the CDR3: TGTGCCAGCAGTGAGGGGGGGGTAGCAGATACGCAGTATTTT.